A single sample gave rise to the 10 T cell receptor beta chains below, sequenced in a study of shared clonotypes between healthy human individuals. Terminally differentiated effector memory CD45RA+ cells were left out of the naive CD8 fraction, which was CD45RO-negative and positively selected for CCR7. Clones were read by immunoSEQ multiplex PCR, and TCRdb kept only the in-frame ones, dropping some. The table lists 800,000 or so clones, about 97% of them singletons, with about 0.21% in the top ten. Sequencing was performed on naive CD8+ T cells sorted from blood. The receptor source for this set is a man between 25 and 39 years old in good health.

This clone was seen a single time. This chain links TRBV5-1 with TRBJ1-4; a possible D gene is TRBD1 (6 bases). CDR3 length equals 16 residues. Trimming took off 7 bases at V and 5 bases at J, with 21 bases between the two ends. Germline V CDR1 and CDR2: SGHRS, YFSETQ. CDR3 in amino acids: CASGRGHSDRNEKLFF. The CDR3 DNA reads TGCGCCAGCGGGAGGGGACATTCGGATAGGAATGAAAAACTGTTTTTT.

The chain links TRBV10-3 to TRBJ1-2; D gene unclear. V was cut by 6 bases and J by 4 bases, with 6 bases left in between. There are 11 residues in the CDR3. From germline, CDR1 is ENHRY and CDR2 SYGVKD. Here the CDR3 reads CAIRGSYGYTF. The CDR3 DNA sequence: TGTGCCATCAGGGGGAGCTATGGCTACACCTTC.

The chain has TRBV29-1 and TRBJ2-5; D call uncertain. This CDR3 comprises 13 residues. In germline, CDR1 is SQVTM, CDR2 ANQGSEA. With 0 bases removed from V and 2 bases from J, the gap between germline ends came to 7 bases. The CDR3 sequence: CSVEEADQETQYF. The CDR3 nucleotides read TGCAGCGTTGAAGAAGCAGATCAAGAGACCCAGTACTTC. The full variable domain, in which reference TRBV29-1 and TRBJ2-5 provide the parts outside the CDR3, is SAVISQKPSRDICQRGTSLTIQCQVDSQVTMMFWYRQQPGQSLTLIATANQGSEATYESGFVIDKFPISRPNLTFSTLTVSNMSPEDSSIYLCSVEEADQETQYFGPGTRLLVL.

This chain uses TRBV11-2 with TRBJ2-2; 9 nucleotides match TRBD1. CDR1 SGHAT and CDR2 FQNNGV come from the germline V gene. Losses at the gene ends were 7 bases for V and 6 bases for J; bases not matched to a gene: 6. The CDR3 has 14 amino acids. CDR3 sequence: CASTPGTGPGELFF. The CDR3 coding sequence is TGTGCCAGCACGCCCGGGACAGGGCCCGGGGAGCTGTTTTTT.

The chain joins TRBV10-2 to TRBJ2-1, with D tentatively TRBD1 or TRBD2 (6 bases each). This CDR3 contains 11 residues. The V end lost 7 bases, the J end lost 7 bases, and 8 bases lay between the germline ends. The germline V gene encodes CDR1 WSHSY and CDR2 SAAADI. The CDR3 reads CASKGGNEQFF. CDR3 nucleotides: TGCGCCAGCAAGGGGGGTAATGAGCAGTTCTTC.

J is TRBJ2-1 and V is TRBV7-8; 12 bases are a match to TRBD2. Germline trimming cut 5 bases from V and 3 bases from J; bases unmatched to any gene: 11. From germline, CDR1 is SGHVS and CDR2 FQNEAQ. The CDR3 covers 18 residues. The CDR3 is CASSPRPLLAGGYNEQFF. CDR3 in DNA: TGTGCCAGCAGCCCCCGCCCCCTACTAGCGGGGGGCTACAATGAGCAGTTCTTC.

The V call is TRBV2, the J call TRBJ1-1; TRBD1 is a possible D gene (6 bases). The CDR3 runs 14 residues. Trimming left V 4 bases short and J 6 bases short, with 15 bases between. Germline CDR1 is SNHLY and CDR2 is FYNNEI. CDR3 coding DNA: TGTGCCAGCAGTGGATGGATGGGGACACCTGAAGCTTTCTTT. Its translation is CASSGWMGTPEAFF.

Regarding this clone: Compared with germline, one end of the junction differs, possibly owing to a read error. V and J are TRBV10-3 and TRBJ1-1; D not certain. The CDR3 loop spans 15 amino acids. CDR1 is ENHRY and CDR2 is SYGVKD in the germline V gene. The CDR3: CAISESGRLNAEAFF. DNA for the CDR3: TGTGCCATCAGTGAGTCCGGCCGGCTGAACGCTGAAGCTTTCTTT.

The chain couples TRBV27 to TRBJ2-1, with 8 nucleotides matching TRBD2. Germline V lookup: CDR1 MNHEY, CDR2 SMNVEV (reference sequence). The CDR3 covers 16 residues. V lost 0 bases, J lost 4 bases, and 5 bases stayed unmatched. The CDR3 sequence is CASSLSPGLGYNEQFF. In DNA, the CDR3 is TGTGCCAGCAGTTTATCACCGGGACTAGGGTACAATGAGCAGTTCTTC.

The CDR3 is CASSQEGLSYEQYF. In nucleotides, the CDR3 is TGCGCCAGCAGCCAAGAGGGGTTATCCTACGAGCAGTACTTC. The J gene is TRBJ2-7, the V gene TRBV4-3; D is ambiguous. The V end lost 0 bases, the J end lost 1 base, and 7 bases lay between the germline ends. This CDR3 contains 14 residues. Germline-derived CDR1 and CDR2 are LGHNA and YSLEER.